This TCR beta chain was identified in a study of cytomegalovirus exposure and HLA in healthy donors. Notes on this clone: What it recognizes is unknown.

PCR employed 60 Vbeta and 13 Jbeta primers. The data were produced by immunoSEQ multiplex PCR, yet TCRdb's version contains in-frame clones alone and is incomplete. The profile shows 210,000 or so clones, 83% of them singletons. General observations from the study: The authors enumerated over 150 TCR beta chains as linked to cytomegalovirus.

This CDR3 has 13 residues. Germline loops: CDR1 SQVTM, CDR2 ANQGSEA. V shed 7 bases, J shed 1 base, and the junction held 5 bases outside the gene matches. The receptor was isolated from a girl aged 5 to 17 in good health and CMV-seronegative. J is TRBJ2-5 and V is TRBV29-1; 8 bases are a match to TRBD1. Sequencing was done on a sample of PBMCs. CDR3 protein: CSAETGAQETQYF. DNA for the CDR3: TGCAGCGCCGAGACAGGGGCCCAAGAGACCCAGTACTTC.